This TCR beta chain is from a study of cytomegalovirus exposure and HLA in healthy donors. The CDR3 has 15 amino acids. Per the germline V gene, CDR1 is SGDLS and CDR2 is YYNGEE. Trimming took 1 base from V and 6 from J; bases not matched to a gene: 9. The PCR made use of 60 Vbeta and 13 Jbeta primers. Repertoires were generated with immunoSEQ multiplex PCR, while TCRdb's copy carries only in-frame clones and drops some. The table shows 90,000 to 100,000 clones, with 60% to 80% occurring only once. The gene calls are TRBV9 and TRBJ1-1; TRBD1 aligns across 7 bases. The sequenced sample was PBMCs. The source is a woman aged 55-70 years in good health and CMV-seropositive. Written as DNA, the CDR3 is TGTGCCAGCAGCGTACAATCGACAGGGAAGGCTGAAGCTTTCTTT. Encoded protein: CASSVQSTGKAEAFF.